Below are 21 T cell receptor beta chains sequenced from a single sample in a study of radiation and T cells in renal cell carcinoma. Documented time point: baseline pretreatment blood. Treatment here: 15 Gy SBRT to primary tumor, nephrectomy 4 weeks later. Clones were sequenced by immunoSEQ multiplex PCR, and TCRdb holds only the in-frame ones, with some missing. The repertoire includes some 150,000 clones, about 88% of them detected once, and around 12% sits in the top ten. The sample here was blood, taken from a patient whose treatment included radiotherapy and nephrectomy. These receptors were taken from a woman aged 50 to 60 with renal cell carcinoma.

This sequence joins TRBV7-9 and TRBJ2-2; the D gene is possibly TRBD1 (5 bases). V was cut by 5 bases and J by 5 bases, with 9 bases left in between. CDR1 is SEHNR and CDR2 is FQNEAQ in the germline V gene (reference sequence). The CDR3 loop spans 13 amino acids. CDR3 sequence: CASSDQGTGELFF. CDR3 DNA: TGTGCCAGCAGCGACCAGGGTACCGGGGAGCTGTTTTTT.

The chain carries TRBV6-1 and TRBJ1-5; TRBD1 agrees at 7 bases. This CDR3 region has 13 residues. In germline, CDR1 is MNHNS, CDR2 SASEGT. The V gene end was trimmed by 6 bases and the J gene end by 4 bases; junction bases not matched to a gene: 3. CDR3 loop: CASRGQLNQPQHF. The CDR3 nucleotides read TGTGCCAGCAGGGGACAGCTGAATCAGCCCCAGCATTTT.

This clone was observed a single time. This sequence joins TRBV6-5 and TRBJ2-7; a possible D gene is TRBD1 (6 bases). The CDR3 has 14 residues. The germline gives CDR1 MNHEY, CDR2 SVGAGI. V was cut by 5 bases and J by 1 base, with 12 bases left in between. CDR3 in DNA: TGTGCCAGCAGTGAAGGGGGTTGGTCCTACGAGCAGTACTTC. This translates into CASSEGGWSYEQYF.

The chain recombines TRBV19 with TRBJ1-1, with D perhaps matching TRBD1 (5 bases). V lost 5 bases, J lost 6 bases, and 13 bases lay in between. The germline V gene encodes CDR1 LNHDA and CDR2 SQIVND (reference sequence). This CDR3 is 13 amino acids long. The DNA for the CDR3 is TGTGCCAGTAGTCCTCGAGGAGGGGCTGAAGCTTTCTTT. Translating gives CASSPRGGAEAFF.

This chain links TRBV6-5 with TRBJ1-1; TRBD1 matches 7 bases. The germline gives CDR1 MNHEY, CDR2 SVGAGI. J gave up 4 bases and V 4 bases, and 9 bases lay outside the gene matches. The length of the CDR3 is 15 residues. CDR3 amino acids: CASSLLTGVGTEAFF. The CDR3 DNA sequence: TGTGCCAGCAGTTTACTAACAGGGGTGGGCACTGAAGCTTTCTTT.

The genes are TRBV11-3 and TRBJ1-1, with 9 bases identical to TRBD1. J was trimmed by 1 base and V by 4 bases; bases with no gene match: 4. This CDR3 is built from 15 residues. Germline loops: CDR1 SGHNT, CDR2 YENEEA. The CDR3 DNA is TGTGCCAGCAGCTCCGGACAGGGGCCGAACACTGAAGCTTTCTTT. It codes for CASSSGQGPNTEAFF.

This chain uses TRBV6-5 with TRBJ1-2; D unresolved. Between the trimmed V and J ends, which lost 0 bases and 4 bases, there was a span of 9 bases. The CDR3 spans 14 residues. The germline CDR1 and CDR2 sequences are MNHEY and SVGAGI. CDR3 sequence (DNA): TGTGCCAGCAGTTACTCCTCTTCGTCCTATGGCTACACCTTC. The encoded protein is CASSYSSSSYGYTF.

The J gene is TRBJ2-1, the V gene TRBV4-1; TRBD1 or TRBD2 may be the D gene (5 bases each). CDR1 MGHRA and CDR2 YSYEKL come from the germline V gene. V dropped 3 bases and J dropped 0 bases, with 12 bases sitting between them. CDR3 length: 16 amino acids. The CDR3 region has the DNA TGCGCCAGCAGCCACCCCGGGGCCCGCTCCTACAATGAGCAGTTCTTC. This encodes CASSHPGARSYNEQFF.

The rearrangement links TRBV25-1 to TRBJ2-5, with 8 bases aligning to TRBD1. V lost 0 bases and J lost 2; bases outside the gene matches: 2. This CDR3 has 15 residues. Germline V gene data show CDR1 as MGHDK and CDR2 as SYGVNS. The CDR3 loop reads CASSEYGTGQETQYF. The CDR3 nucleotides are TGTGCCAGCAGTGAATATGGGACAGGACAAGAGACCCAGTACTTC. Supplemented by reference TRBV25-1 and TRBJ2-5, the full variable domain reads EADIYQTPRYLVIGTGKKITLECSQTMGHDKMYWYQQDPGMELHLIHYSYGVNSTEKGDLSSESTVSRIRTEHFPLTLESARPSHTSQYLCASSEYGTGQETQYFGPGTRLLVL.

This rearrangement joins TRBV5-6 to TRBJ2-3; D is ambiguous. V was clipped by 4 bases and J by 2 bases, with 8 bases between them. The CDR3 is 13 amino acids. Germline CDR1 SGHDT, CDR2 YYEEEE. The CDR3, as DNA: TGTGCCAGCAGCCGTTGGTTCACAGATACGCAGTATTTT. Its translation: CASSRWFTDTQYF.

The chain carries TRBV14 and TRBJ1-1; D is perhaps TRBD1 (6 bases). Per the germline V gene, CDR1 is SGHDN and CDR2 is FVKESK. The CDR3 has 14 residues. Trimming shortened V by 0 bases and J by 5 bases, and 10 bases separated the two germline ends. The CDR3 sequence: CASSQDSGVTEAFF. Written as DNA, the CDR3 is TGTGCCAGCAGCCAAGATTCAGGGGTTACTGAAGCTTTCTTT.

J is TRBJ2-7 and V is TRBV10-3, with 8 bases aligning to TRBD2. Germline CDR1 is ENHRY and CDR2 is SYGVKD. This CDR3 has 17 residues. Losses at the gene ends were 4 bases for V and 3 bases for J; bases not matched to a gene: 14. CDR3 coding DNA: TGTGCCATCAGTGGGGGACTAGTGGACACCGCGAGCTACGAGCAGTACTTC. Its translation is CAISGGLVDTASYEQYF.

This chain joins TRBV11-2 and TRBJ1-6; D uncertain. Germline values: CDR1 SGHAT, CDR2 FQNNGV. This CDR3 contains 14 residues. V dropped 6 bases and J dropped 12 bases, with 18 bases sitting between them. The CDR3 DNA sequence: TGTGCCAGCAGACTGCTTGGCAGTTACCGACCCCTCCACTTT. It encodes CASRLLGSYRPLHF.

V is TRBV6-5 and J is TRBJ1-1, with D unclear. V was cut by 6 bases and J by 0 bases, with 11 bases left in between. The CDR3 extends over 14 amino acids. Looked up from germline, CDR1 is MNHEY and CDR2 is SVGAGI. The CDR3 protein is CASRGGRMNTEAFF. As DNA, the CDR3 is TGTGCCAGCAGGGGAGGGAGGATGAACACTGAAGCTTTCTTT.

V gene TRBV7-2 combines with J gene TRBJ2-2; 9 nucleotides line up with TRBD2. Germline V CDR1 and CDR2: SGHTA, FQGNSA. The CDR3 loop spans 14 amino acids. V was clipped by 5 bases and J by 7 bases; unmatched bases: 5. CDR3 residues: CASSPGLASGELFF. The CDR3 DNA sequence: TGTGCCAGCAGCCCGGGACTAGCCAGCGGGGAGCTGTTTTTT.

Only one count was recorded for this clone. The gene calls are TRBV11-2 and TRBJ1-6; D is perhaps TRBD1 (5 bases). CDR3 length: 15 residues. V was clipped by 5 bases and J by 5 bases, with 13 bases between them. Looked up from germline, CDR1 is SGHAT and CDR2 is FQNNGV. The CDR3 sequence is CASSPGSGHNSPLHF. The CDR3 DNA reads TGTGCCAGCAGCCCAGGGTCTGGGCATAATTCACCCCTCCACTTT.

V and J are TRBV19 and TRBJ1-5; unclear D gene. The CDR3 totals 14 residues. The germline CDR1 and CDR2 sequences are LNHDA and SQIVND (reference sequence). Trimming left V 8 bases short and J 0 bases short, with 11 bases between. The CDR3 nucleotides read TGTGCCAGTGGGCAGACGACTAGCAATCAGCCCCAGCATTTT. Its translation is CASGQTTSNQPQHF.

The rearrangement links TRBV19 to TRBJ1-5; weak D call: TRBD1 (5 bases). V lost 1 base, J lost 6 bases, and 13 bases lay in between. The germline CDR1 and CDR2 sequences are LNHDA and SQIVND (reference sequence). The CDR3 contains 15 residues. The CDR3 reads CASSIVQGSRQPQHF. In nucleotides, the CDR3 is TGTGCCAGTAGTATAGTTCAGGGTTCTCGTCAGCCCCAGCATTTT.

This chain uses TRBV12-5 with TRBJ2-3; 7 positions match TRBD2. CDR3 size: 14 residues. CDR1 and CDR2 (germline): LGHNT, FRNRAP. With V trimmed by 8 bases and J by 2 bases, 7 bases remained unmatched. CDR3 amino acids: CASRRGSFTDTQYF. CDR3 sequence (DNA): TGTGCTAGTCGCCGCGGGAGTTTCACAGATACGCAGTATTTT.

The J gene is TRBJ2-2, the V gene TRBV6-6; TRBD1 is a possible D gene (6 bases). With 0 bases removed from V and 0 bases from J, the gap between germline ends came to 8 bases. Per the germline V gene, CDR1 is MNHNY and CDR2 is SVGAGI (reference sequence). CDR3 length: 16 residues. The CDR3 DNA is TGTGCCAGCAGTTACTCGGGGACATCGAACACCGGGGAGCTGTTTTTT. This translates into CASSYSGTSNTGELFF.

The CDR3 sequence: CASSQDSDGVEQYF. The CDR3 DNA reads as TGCGCCAGCAGCCAAGATTCGGACGGGGTTGAGCAGTACTTC. The V gene is TRBV4-3, the J gene TRBJ2-7, with D possibly TRBD2 on 5 matching bases. V lost 0 bases to trimming and J lost 7 bases, with 13 bases between them. Germline CDR1 LGHNA, CDR2 YSLEER. The CDR3 sequence is 14 residues long.